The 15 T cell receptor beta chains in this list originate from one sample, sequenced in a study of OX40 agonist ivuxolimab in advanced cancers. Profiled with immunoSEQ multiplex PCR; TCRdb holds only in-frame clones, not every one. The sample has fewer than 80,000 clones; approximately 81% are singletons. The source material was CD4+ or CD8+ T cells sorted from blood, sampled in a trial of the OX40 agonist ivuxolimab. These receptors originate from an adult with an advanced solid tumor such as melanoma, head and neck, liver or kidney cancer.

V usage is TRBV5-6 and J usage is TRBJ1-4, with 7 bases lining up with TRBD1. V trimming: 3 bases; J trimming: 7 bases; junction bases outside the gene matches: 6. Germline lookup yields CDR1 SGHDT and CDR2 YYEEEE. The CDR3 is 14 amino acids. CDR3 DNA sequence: TGTGCCAGCAGCTGGGCAGGGGGAGGTGAAAAACTGTTTTTT. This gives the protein CASSWAGGGEKLFF.

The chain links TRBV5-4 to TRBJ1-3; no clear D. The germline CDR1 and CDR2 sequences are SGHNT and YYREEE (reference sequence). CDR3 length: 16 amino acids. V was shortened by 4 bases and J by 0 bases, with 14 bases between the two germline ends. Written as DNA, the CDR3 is TGTGCCAGCAGCGACCGTGCCGGGATCTCTGGAAACACCATATATTTT. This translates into CASSDRAGISGNTIYF.

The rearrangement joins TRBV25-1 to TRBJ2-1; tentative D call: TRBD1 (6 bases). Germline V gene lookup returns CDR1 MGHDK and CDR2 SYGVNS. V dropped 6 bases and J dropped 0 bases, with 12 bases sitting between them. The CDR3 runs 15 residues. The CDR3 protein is CASRREGVSYNEQFF. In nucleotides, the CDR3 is TGTGCCAGCAGGAGAGAGGGGGTCTCCTACAATGAGCAGTTCTTC.

The CDR3 nucleotides read TGTGCCAGTATGAGGGGCCGATTATACAATGAGCAGTTCTTC. Translated: CASMRGRLYNEQFF. V usage is TRBV19 and J usage is TRBJ2-1; possibly TRBD1 or TRBD2 for D (5 bases each). Germline V gives CDR1 LNHDA, CDR2 SQIVND (reference sequence). This CDR3 spans 14 amino acids. Trimming pared 7 bases from V and 4 bases from J, leaving 14 bases between. Looking up the rest from reference TRBV19 and TRBJ2-1 gives the full variable domain: DGGITQSPKYLFRKEGQNVTLSCEQNLNHDAMYWYRQDPGQGLRLIYYSQIVNDFQKGDIAEGYSVSREKKESFPLTVTSAQKNPTAFYLCASMRGRLYNEQFFGPGTRLTVL.

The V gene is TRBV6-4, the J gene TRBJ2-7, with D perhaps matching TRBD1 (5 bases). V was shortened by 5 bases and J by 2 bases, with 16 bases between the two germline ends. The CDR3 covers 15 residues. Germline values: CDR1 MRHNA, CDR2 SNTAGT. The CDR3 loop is CASSPGPRGTYEQYF. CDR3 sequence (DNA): TGTGCCAGCAGTCCGGGCCCTAGGGGAACCTACGAGCAGTACTTC.

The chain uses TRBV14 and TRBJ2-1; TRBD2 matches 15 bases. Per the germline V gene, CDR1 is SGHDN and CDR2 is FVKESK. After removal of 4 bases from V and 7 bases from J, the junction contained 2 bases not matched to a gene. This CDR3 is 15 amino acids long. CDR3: CASSLGTSGRNEQFF. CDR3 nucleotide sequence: TGTGCCAGCAGCCTTGGGACTAGCGGGAGGAATGAGCAGTTCTTC.

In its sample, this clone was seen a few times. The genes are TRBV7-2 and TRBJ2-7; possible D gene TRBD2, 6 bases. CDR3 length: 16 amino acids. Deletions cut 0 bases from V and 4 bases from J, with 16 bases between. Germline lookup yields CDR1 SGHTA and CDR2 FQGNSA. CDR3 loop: CASSLARSRGNYEQYF. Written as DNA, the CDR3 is TGTGCCAGCAGCTTAGCCCGCTCCCGGGGGAATTACGAGCAGTACTTC.

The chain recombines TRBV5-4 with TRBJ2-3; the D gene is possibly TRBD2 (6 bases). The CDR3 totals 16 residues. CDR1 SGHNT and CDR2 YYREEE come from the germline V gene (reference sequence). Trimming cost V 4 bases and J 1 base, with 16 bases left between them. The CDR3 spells CASSPPEGGGTDTQYF. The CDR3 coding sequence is TGTGCCAGCAGCCCTCCCGAGGGAGGAGGCACAGATACGCAGTATTTT.

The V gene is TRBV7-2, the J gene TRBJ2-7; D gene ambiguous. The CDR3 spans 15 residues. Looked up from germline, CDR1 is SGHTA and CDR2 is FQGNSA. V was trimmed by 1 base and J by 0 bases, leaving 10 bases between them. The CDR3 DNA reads TGTGCCAGCAGCTTAGAGCACGGTAGCTCCTACGAGCAGTACTTC. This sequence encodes CASSLEHGSSYEQYF.

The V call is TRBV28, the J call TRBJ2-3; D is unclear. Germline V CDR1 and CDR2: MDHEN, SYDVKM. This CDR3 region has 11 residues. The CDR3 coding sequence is TGTGCGACGAGATTCACAGATACGCAGTATTTT. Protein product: CATRFTDTQYF.

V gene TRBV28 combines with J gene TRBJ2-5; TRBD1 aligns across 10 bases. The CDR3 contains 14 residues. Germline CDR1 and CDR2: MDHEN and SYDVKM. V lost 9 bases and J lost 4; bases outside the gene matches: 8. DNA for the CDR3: TGTGCCAGTACAAGGACAGGGGGAAGAGAGACCCAGTACTTC. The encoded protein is CASTRTGGRETQYF.

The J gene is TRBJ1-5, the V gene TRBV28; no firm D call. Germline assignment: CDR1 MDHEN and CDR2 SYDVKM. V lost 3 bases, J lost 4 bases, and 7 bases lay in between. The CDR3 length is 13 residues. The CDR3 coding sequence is TGTGCCAGCAGTTTCTGGGGTAATCAGCCCCAGCATTTT. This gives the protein CASSFWGNQPQHF.

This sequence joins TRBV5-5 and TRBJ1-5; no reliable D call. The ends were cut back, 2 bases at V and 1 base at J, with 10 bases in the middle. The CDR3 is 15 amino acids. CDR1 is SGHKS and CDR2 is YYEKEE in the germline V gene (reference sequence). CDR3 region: CASSFMDGSNQPQHF. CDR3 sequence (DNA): TGTGCCAGCAGCTTTATGGACGGGAGCAATCAGCCCCAGCATTTT.

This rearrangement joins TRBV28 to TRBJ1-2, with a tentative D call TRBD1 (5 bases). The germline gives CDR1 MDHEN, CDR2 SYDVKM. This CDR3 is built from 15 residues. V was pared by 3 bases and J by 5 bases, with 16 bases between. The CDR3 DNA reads TGTGCCAGCAGTTTGAGGTCCAGAGGGACTTATGGCTACACCTTC. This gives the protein CASSLRSRGTYGYTF.

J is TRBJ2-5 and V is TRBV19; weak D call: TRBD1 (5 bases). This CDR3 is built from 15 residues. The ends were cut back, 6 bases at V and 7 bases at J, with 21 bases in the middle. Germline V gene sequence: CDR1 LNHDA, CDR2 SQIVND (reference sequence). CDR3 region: CASSLPPAGKATQYF. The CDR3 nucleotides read TGTGCCAGTAGCCTCCCCCCGGCAGGGAAGGCGACCCAGTACTTC.